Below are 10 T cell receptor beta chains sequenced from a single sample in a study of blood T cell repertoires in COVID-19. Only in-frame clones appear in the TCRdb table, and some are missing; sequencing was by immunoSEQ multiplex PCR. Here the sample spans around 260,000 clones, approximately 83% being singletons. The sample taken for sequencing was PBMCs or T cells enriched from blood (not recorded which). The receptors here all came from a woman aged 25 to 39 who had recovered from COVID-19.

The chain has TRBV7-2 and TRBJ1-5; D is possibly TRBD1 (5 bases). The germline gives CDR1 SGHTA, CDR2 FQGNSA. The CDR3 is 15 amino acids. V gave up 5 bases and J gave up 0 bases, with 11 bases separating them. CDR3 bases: TGTGCCAGCAGCCCCCAGGGCACTAGCAATCAGCCCCAGCATTTT. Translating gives CASSPQGTSNQPQHF.

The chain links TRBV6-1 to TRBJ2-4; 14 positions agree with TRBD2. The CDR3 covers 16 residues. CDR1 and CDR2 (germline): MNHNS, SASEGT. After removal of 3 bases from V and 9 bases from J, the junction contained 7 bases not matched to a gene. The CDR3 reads CASSETSGGARGIQYF. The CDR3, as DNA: TGTGCCAGCAGTGAGACTAGCGGGGGGGCTCGTGGCATTCAGTACTTC.

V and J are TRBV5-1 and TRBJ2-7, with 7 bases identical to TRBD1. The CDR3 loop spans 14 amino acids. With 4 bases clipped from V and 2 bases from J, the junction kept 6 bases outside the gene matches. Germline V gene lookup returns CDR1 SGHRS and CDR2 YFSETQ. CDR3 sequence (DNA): TGCGCCAGCAGCCGCCGGGACAGACCCTACGAGCAGTACTTC. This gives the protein CASSRRDRPYEQYF.

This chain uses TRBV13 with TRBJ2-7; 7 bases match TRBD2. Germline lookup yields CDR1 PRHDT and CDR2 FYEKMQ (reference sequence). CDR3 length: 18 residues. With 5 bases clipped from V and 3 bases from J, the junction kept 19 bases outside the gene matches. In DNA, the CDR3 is TGTGCCAGCAGCCGAACGGGAAGGGGAGGGCCCTCCGGCTACGAGCAGTACTTC. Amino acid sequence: CASSRTGRGGPSGYEQYF.

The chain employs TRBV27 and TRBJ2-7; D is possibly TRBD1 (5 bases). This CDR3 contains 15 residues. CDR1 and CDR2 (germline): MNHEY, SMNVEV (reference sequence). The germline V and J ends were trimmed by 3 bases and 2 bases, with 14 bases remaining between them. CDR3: CASSLADSWTYEQYF. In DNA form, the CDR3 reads TGTGCCAGCAGTTTGGCCGACAGTTGGACCTACGAGCAGTACTTC.

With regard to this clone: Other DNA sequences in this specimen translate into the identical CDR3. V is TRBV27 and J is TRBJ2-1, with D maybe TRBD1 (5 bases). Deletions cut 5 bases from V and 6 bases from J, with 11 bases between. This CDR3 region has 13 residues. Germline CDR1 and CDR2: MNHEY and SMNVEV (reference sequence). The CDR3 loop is CASSPTGSNEQFF. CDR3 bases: TGTGCCAGCAGTCCCACAGGTAGCAATGAGCAGTTCTTC.

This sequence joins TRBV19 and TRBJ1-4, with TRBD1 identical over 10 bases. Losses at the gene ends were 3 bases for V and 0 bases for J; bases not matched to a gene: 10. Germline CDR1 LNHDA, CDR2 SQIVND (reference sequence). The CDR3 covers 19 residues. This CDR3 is CASSITGQGRIATNEKLFF. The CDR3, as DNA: TGTGCCAGTAGTATCACGGGACAGGGGAGGATAGCAACTAATGAAAAACTGTTTTTT.

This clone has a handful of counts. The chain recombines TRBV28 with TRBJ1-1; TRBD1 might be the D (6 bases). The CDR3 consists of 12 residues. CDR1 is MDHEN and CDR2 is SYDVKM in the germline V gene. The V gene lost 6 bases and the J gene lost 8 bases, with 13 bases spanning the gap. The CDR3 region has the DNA TGTGCCAGCAGCACTGGACAGCCCGAAGCTTTCTTT. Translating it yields CASSTGQPEAFF.

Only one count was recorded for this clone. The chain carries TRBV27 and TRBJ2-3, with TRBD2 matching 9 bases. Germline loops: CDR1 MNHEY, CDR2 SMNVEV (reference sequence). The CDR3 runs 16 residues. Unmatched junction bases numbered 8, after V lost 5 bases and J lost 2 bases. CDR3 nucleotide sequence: TGTGCCAGCAGTGTTAGCGGGAGCGGGATCACAGATACGCAGTATTTT. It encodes CASSVSGSGITDTQYF.

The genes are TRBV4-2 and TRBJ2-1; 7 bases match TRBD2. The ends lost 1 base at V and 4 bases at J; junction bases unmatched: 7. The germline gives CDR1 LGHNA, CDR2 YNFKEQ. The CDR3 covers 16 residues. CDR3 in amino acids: CASSQGLAALYNEQFF. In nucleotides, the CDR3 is TGTGCCAGCAGCCAAGGTCTAGCGGCCCTTTACAATGAGCAGTTCTTC.